The entry below describes one T cell receptor beta chain. Original methodology: For nucleated cells, counts were estimated from reference gene primer amplification. Libraries were prepared by immunoSEQ multiplex PCR; TCRdb keeps only in-frame clonotypes and omits some of them. The V and J calls and clone size are taken from that table; D and trimming were inferred from the DNA. In the table there are approximately 270,000 clones, around nine tenths of which are singletons. This sample was taken from a study of blood T cell repertoires in COVID-19. About the research overall: Specimens from acute and convalescent COVID-19 originated in the United States, Italy and Spain. Sample material is recorded as cDNA or gDNA derived from T cells, B-cell-depleted T cells, or PBMCs.

Germline V gene data show CDR1 as MNHEY and CDR2 as SMNVEV (reference sequence). The CDR3 is made up of 13 amino acids. V gave up 3 bases and J gave up 7 bases, with 12 bases separating them. The receptor was isolated from a man younger than 40 with acute or convalescent COVID-19. Source material: peripheral blood. The gene calls are TRBV27 and TRBJ1-2; D may be TRBD1 (5 bases). CDR3 amino acids: CASSFYRKGGYTF. For the CDR3, the DNA is TGTGCCAGCAGTTTCTACAGGAAAGGTGGCTACACCTTC.